This T cell receptor beta chain was retrieved from a study of CD8+CD57+ T cells in acquired aplastic anemia (dated by TCRdb to about 2018). Context from the whole study: A mean of 3.2 ug of DNA, ranging from 0.2 to 27.4 ug, was extracted from sorted CD4+ and CD8+ cells. CD8+CD57+ expansion was defined as frequency above the mean frequency observed in healthy subjects.

The trim is 6 bases for V and 3 bases for J, with a gap of 15 bases between the germline ends. The germline V gene (reference sequence) provides CDR1 LNHDA and CDR2 SQIVND. From the cysteine up to the phenylalanine, the CDR3 has a length of 15 residues. Here the CDR3 DNA is all that survives: 45 bases in frame from base 1. Findings and caveats that apply to the study as a whole: Patients and healthy controls showed no significant difference in CD8+ Simpson's diversity (P=0.060). Around 31 CD8+ CDR3 sequences were shared between patients and controls but appeared highly expressed in patients and within their immunodominant clones.

Profiling of TCR beta VDJ combinations and CDR3 sequences used genomic DNA as the template. An Illumina HiSeq 2000 was the platform used for TCR repertoire sequencing. The study's processing was this. TRBV/TRBJ rearrangement plots, CDR3 size and DJ length profiles, and Simpson's diversity index were used to assess repertoires. The most abundant DNA sequence in the deep sequencing data was taken as the immunodominant clone. CDR3 amino acid sequences were screened for sharing across subjects and compared with published repertoires and the VDJdb database. TCRdb reprocessed the public reads (quality trimming at Q25 with fastp, clone calling with MiXCR) and kept in-frame beta chains. Each record represents a unique CDR3 protein, reported with the most common genes and DNA among its rows. These V and J calls are TCRdb output, not the study's own analysis. The sample data list around 170,000 distinct CDR3 sequences, and just under 50% of these were observed just once. Over 7.5% of the sample goes to the ten largest clones.

Concerning this clonotype: Its cognate antigen has yet to be identified. Base qualities are not recorded, but no much larger clone differs from it by a single base.

The patients picked for sequencing were ones in whom flow cytometry had shown an expansion of CD8+CD57+ cells. All patients had severe acquired aplastic anemia diagnosed by International Study of Aplastic Anemia and Agranulocytosis and Camitta criteria. Patients had received no therapy at the time of blood sampling. In the study, sorted CD4+ and CD8+ blood T cells from patients with severe aplastic anemia and from healthy subjects underwent deep sequencing of TCR repertoires. In the USA, patient enrollment took place under clinicaltrials.gov protocols 00001620, 01623167, 00001397, 00071045, 00081523 and 00961064. Ficoll-Paque density gradient centrifugation was used to isolate peripheral blood mononuclear cells. CD4+ and CD8+ T cells were sorted by FACS or magnetic beads before DNA extraction.

This TCR came from a human donor with aplastic anemia. Sequenced: sorted CD4+, CD8+, or CD8+CD57+ T cells (not recorded which) from PBMCs. Rearrangement joined TRBV19 to TRBJ1-5; the D gene is perhaps TRBD1, on 5 matching bases. At the DNA level, the sequence is TGTGCCAGTAGAATGGACATGGCCTTCAATCAGCCCCAGCATTTT. Translated, it gives CASRMDMAFNQPQHF.